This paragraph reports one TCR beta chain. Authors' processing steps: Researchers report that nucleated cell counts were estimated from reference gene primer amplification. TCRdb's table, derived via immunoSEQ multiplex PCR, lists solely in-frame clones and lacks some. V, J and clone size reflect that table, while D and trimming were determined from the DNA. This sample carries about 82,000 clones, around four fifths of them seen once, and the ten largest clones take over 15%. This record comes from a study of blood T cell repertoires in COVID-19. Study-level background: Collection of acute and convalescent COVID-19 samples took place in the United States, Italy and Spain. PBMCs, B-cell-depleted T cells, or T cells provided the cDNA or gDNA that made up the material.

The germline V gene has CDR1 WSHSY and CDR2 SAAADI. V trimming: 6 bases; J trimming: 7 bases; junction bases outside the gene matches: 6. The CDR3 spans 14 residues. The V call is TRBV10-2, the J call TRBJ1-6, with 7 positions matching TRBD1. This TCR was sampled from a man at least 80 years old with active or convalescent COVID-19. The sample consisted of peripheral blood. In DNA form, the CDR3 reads TGCGCCAGCAGAGCTGACAGGGCGAATTCACCCCTCCACTTT. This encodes CASRADRANSPLHF.